This T cell receptor beta chain appears in the sequencing data of a study of STAT3 mutations in large granular lymphocyte leukemia. This CDR3 is built from 16 residues. The V and J ends lost 1 base and 5 bases, in that order; junction bases with no gene match: 8. The germline gives CDR1 SGDLS, CDR2 YYNGEE. A remark on this clone: Its antigen is currently unknown.

Repertoires were generated with immunoSEQ multiplex PCR, while TCRdb's copy carries only in-frame clones and drops some. The sample has 30,000 to 40,000 clones, around 87% seen once. Whole-study findings and limits: At least one immunodominant TCR beta clonotype appeared in every T-cell large granular lymphocyte leukemia patient.

The TCR comes from a man in his 60s with T-cell large granular lymphocyte leukemia. Some clones in this sample may be carry-over from other donors' samples. Material for sequencing was peripheral blood mononuclear cells. The chain combines TRBV9 with TRBJ1-2, with TRBD1 matching over 10 bases. CDR3 region: CASSVSLPGQGYGYTF. CDR3 DNA: TGTGCCAGCAGCGTATCCTTACCGGGACAGGGGTATGGCTACACCTTC.